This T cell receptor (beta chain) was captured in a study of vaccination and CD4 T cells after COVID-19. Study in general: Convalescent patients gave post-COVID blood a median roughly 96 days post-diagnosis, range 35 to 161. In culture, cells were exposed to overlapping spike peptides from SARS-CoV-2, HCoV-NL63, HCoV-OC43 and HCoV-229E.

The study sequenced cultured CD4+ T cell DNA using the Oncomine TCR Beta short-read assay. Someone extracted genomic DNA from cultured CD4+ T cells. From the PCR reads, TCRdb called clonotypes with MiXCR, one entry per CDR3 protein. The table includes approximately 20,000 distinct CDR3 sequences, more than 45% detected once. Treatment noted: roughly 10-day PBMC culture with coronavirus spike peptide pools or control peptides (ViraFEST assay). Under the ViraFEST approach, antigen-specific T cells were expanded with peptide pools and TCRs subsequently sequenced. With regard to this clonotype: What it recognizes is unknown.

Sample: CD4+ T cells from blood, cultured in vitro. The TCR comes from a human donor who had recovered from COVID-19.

The CDR3, as DNA: TGCAGTGCCAGGACCTCGGTGGGCGAGCAGTACTTC. Translating gives CSARTSVGEQYF. The chain joins TRBV20-1 to TRBJ2-7; no definite D call. CDR3 length: 12 residues. CDR1 and CDR2 from the germline V gene are DFQATT and SNEGSKA (reference sequence). V lost 6 bases, J lost 6 bases, and 15 bases lay in between.